The rows below give T cell receptor beta chains drawn from one sample of a study of blood T cell repertoires in COVID-19. Profiling relied on immunoSEQ multiplex PCR, and the TCRdb table lists in-frame clones only, not all of them. The sample records approximately 100,000 clones, roughly 76% being singletons. The sample consisted of peripheral blood. These receptors were taken from a woman older than 75 with active or convalescent COVID-19. Both conserved end residues are part of each CDR3.

TRBV24-1	TRBJ2-4	13	CATRDRALGIQYF
TRBV7-9	TRBJ1-1	13	CASSRTGNTEAFF
TRBV7-9	TRBJ2-1	14	CASSFTQLETEQFF
TRBV28	TRBJ2-5	16	CASRKSPRGYQETQYF
TRBV24-1	TRBJ2-3	15	CATSDFTQGADTQYF
TRBV29-1	TRBJ2-2	12	CSVDRGTGELFF
TRBV28	TRBJ1-4	16	CASSLFVGQPNEKLFF
TRBV7-2	TRBJ2-1	12	CASSLGHNEQFF
TRBV9	TRBJ2-5	15	CASSRDSWGGETQYF
TRBV4-3	TRBJ1-1	11	CASRGGREAFF
TRBV6-4	TRBJ2-2	13	CASSGRVTGELFF
TRBV5-6	TRBJ2-3	14	CASSFGLATDTQYF
TRBV6-5	TRBJ1-1	14	CASSYSSRDTEAFF
TRBV5-1	TRBJ2-3	14	CASSRGGNTDTQYF
TRBV6-1	TRBJ2-2	17	CASSALGVAANTGELFF
TRBV3-1/TRBV3-2	TRBJ2-1	14	CASRERGGGNEQFF
TRBV7-3	TRBJ2-3	14	CASSSLGQGDTQYF
TRBV6-6	TRBJ2-5	14	CASSLAGGGETQYF
TRBV30	TRBJ2-7	11	CAWSVLREQYF
TRBV5-1	TRBJ1-4	14	CASSLGLQWEKLFF
TRBV11-2	TRBJ2-1	15	CASSLRPSGSSKRFF
TRBV3-1/TRBV3-2	TRBJ2-1	14	CASSRAGARNEQFF
TRBV29-1	TRBJ2-1	14	CSVEWAISYNEQFF
TRBV6-1	TRBJ2-7	10	CAIGYYEQYF
TRBV7-9	TRBJ2-1	15	CASSLGLAGHNEQFF
TRBV12-3/TRBV12-4	TRBJ1-1	13	CASRGQGATEAFF
TRBV28	TRBJ2-5	11	CAWGRGETQYF
TRBV3-1/TRBV3-2	TRBJ2-5	17	CASSRIDSGRGGETQYF
TRBV25-1	TRBJ1-1	14	CASSRQERTTEAFF
TRBV9	TRBJ2-5	16	CASSVAEGEYQETQYF
TRBV19	TRBJ2-7	14	CASSIGTRGYEQYF
TRBV7-7	TRBJ2-2	16	CASSPRTSGYTGELFF
TRBV29-1	TRBJ2-5	15	CSVEDSRGPRETQYF
TRBV24-1	TRBJ2-2	16	CATSGPSGRGAGELFF
TRBV5-4	TRBJ1-1	13	CASTEQGKGVAFF
TRBV28	TRBJ2-7	15	CASSETGPSSYEQYF
TRBV2	TRBJ2-5	14	CASSVGGWWETQYF
TRBV28	TRBJ1-6	18	CASSSTTPPGTHNSPLHF
TRBV3-1/TRBV3-2	TRBJ2-3	16	CASSQDRIAGTDTQYF
TRBV10-3	TRBJ1-1	15	CAISVMGQGETEAFF
TRBV4-2	TRBJ1-3	16	CASSQEGPGVGNTIYF
TRBV19	TRBJ2-7	14	CASRRRDSPYEQYF
TRBV2	TRBJ1-3	18	CASSTSTGGSPSGNTIYF
TRBV9	TRBJ2-2	15	CASSGSGSIIGELFF
TRBV5-6	TRBJ2-5	15	CASSGARGVRETQYF